This T cell receptor beta chain is from a study of cytomegalovirus exposure and HLA in healthy donors. The wider study: Counted in an early data release were roughly 87 million unique TCRs from HLA-typed donors. Among the roughly 400 donors who were genotyped, about 86% fell in the genetic ancestry cluster that is associated with self-reported Caucasian donors. General observations from the study: In vitro data verified a few CMV-associated chains as specific for CMV antigens.

This clone was recorded a few times. The antigen is not known. Primers included in the PCR were 60 Vbeta and 13 Jbeta primers. Method: immunoSEQ multiplex PCR; TCRdb's copy keeps in-frame clones and lacks some. The data show 120,000 to 150,000 clones, roughly 87% seen once. V lost 6 bases and J lost 2, with 8 bases in between. Germline assignment: CDR1 MNHNY and CDR2 SVGAGI (reference sequence). This CDR3 spans 12 amino acids. The genes are TRBV6-6 and TRBJ2-7; a possible D gene is TRBD2 (6 bases). Specimen: PBMCs. This sequence was found in a woman between 35 and 50 years old in good health and CMV-seronegative. DNA of the CDR3: TGTGCCAGCAGCCCGGGGGCCTACGAGCAGTACTTC. Translating gives CASSPGAYEQYF.